This record covers a single T cell receptor beta chain. The source of the sample is a study of blood T cell repertoires in COVID-19. Study-wide background: Acute and convalescent COVID-19 specimens originated in the United States, Italy and Spain. PBMCs, B-cell-depleted T cells, or T cells were the source of the cDNA or gDNA that made up the material.

As originally analysed: Reference gene primer amplification gave nucleated cell count estimates. This table comes from immunoSEQ multiplex PCR, and its TCRdb copy is limited to in-frame clones, with some not included. V and J calls and clone size are given by that table; D and trimming were obtained from the DNA. This sample has approximately 260,000 clones, with 84% found just once. This CDR3 is 12 amino acids long. Germline V lookup: CDR1 KGHDR, CDR2 SFDVKD. V lost 2 bases, J lost 6 bases, and 6 bases lay in between. This receptor was taken from a human donor in a cohort sampled during active COVID-19. Sequenced: peripheral blood. This chain joins TRBV24-1 and TRBJ1-2; D is ambiguous. The CDR3 here is CATSDSKDGYTF. The CDR3 DNA sequence: TGTGCCACCAGTGATTCTAAAGATGGCTACACCTTC.